One sample yielded the 25 T cell receptor beta chains listed below, sequenced in a study of blood T cell repertoires in COVID-19. Profiling relied on immunoSEQ multiplex PCR, and the TCRdb table lists in-frame clones only, not all of them. Among 150,000 to 250,000 clones, roughly 83% were seen once, and the ten largest hold around 5.9%. The material sequenced was peripheral blood. These receptors were obtained from a middle-aged woman with COVID-19, enrolled during active disease.

This chain joins TRBV29-1 and TRBJ2-3; 7 bases match TRBD2. Looked up from germline, CDR1 is SQVTM and CDR2 is ANQGSEA. The trim removed 3 bases at V and 2 bases at J, leaving 5 bases unmatched. This CDR3 comprises 14 residues. The CDR3 here is CSVEGLNNTDTQYF. The CDR3 DNA follows: TGCAGCGTTGAGGGACTAAATAACACAGATACGCAGTATTTT.

The gene calls are TRBV30 and TRBJ1-3; TRBD1 is a possible D gene (6 bases). Trimming pared 2 bases from V and 4 bases from J, leaving 9 bases between. Germline CDR1 and CDR2: GTSNPN and SVGIG (reference sequence). CDR3 length equals 13 residues. The CDR3, as DNA: TGTGCCTGGAGTACAGGGTCCGGAAACACCATATATTTT. Its translation: CAWSTGSGNTIYF. The complete variable domain, with remaining parts taken from reference TRBV30 and TRBJ1-3, reads SQTIHQWPATLVQPVGSPLSLECTVEGTSNPNLYWYRQAAGRGLQLLFYSVGIGQISSEVPQNLSASRPQDRQFILSSKKLLLSDSGFYLCAWSTGSGNTIYFGEGSWLTVV.

Points on this clone: The same CDR3 also results from other DNA sequences found in this sample. This chain connects TRBV6-5 to TRBJ2-1; tentative D call: TRBD1 (5 bases). This CDR3 has 12 amino acids. Germline-derived CDR1 and CDR2 are MNHEY and SVGAGI. V gave up 4 bases and J gave up 4 bases, with 5 bases separating them. CDR3 sequence (DNA): TGTGCCAGCAGTTCAGGGTACAATGAGCAGTTCTTC. Translated, it gives CASSSGYNEQFF.

The chain carries TRBV4-2 and TRBJ1-4; D perhaps matches TRBD1 (5 bases). V lost 2 bases to trimming and J lost 0 bases, with 10 bases between them. Germline lookup yields CDR1 LGHNA and CDR2 YNFKEQ. CDR3 length equals 16 residues. CDR3 nucleotide sequence: TGTGCCAGCAGCCAATCATCAGGGACAACTAATGAAAAACTGTTTTTT. Its translation: CASSQSSGTTNEKLFF.

V gene TRBV28 combines with J gene TRBJ1-6, with a tentative D call TRBD1 (6 bases). The CDR3 covers 14 residues. The V gene's germline CDR1 is MDHEN and CDR2 SYDVKM. V was clipped by 2 bases and J by 6 bases, with 8 bases between them. The CDR3 DNA is TGTGCCAGCAGTTTACAGGGGCCTAATTCACCCCTCCACTTT. It codes for CASSLQGPNSPLHF.

The J gene is TRBJ2-2, the V gene TRBV18, with TRBD2 matching 8 bases. Germline CDR1 KGHSH, CDR2 LQKENI. This CDR3 has 17 residues. V lost 3 bases to trimming and J lost 2 bases; unmatched junction nucleotides: 8. In nucleotides, the CDR3 is TGTGCCAGCTCACCCTTCGCTACTAGCGGCAACACCGGGGAGCTGTTTTTT. Translated: CASSPFATSGNTGELFF.

The chain carries TRBV11-3 and TRBJ2-7; the D is unclear. The ends were cut back, 1 base at V and 3 bases at J, with 7 bases in the middle. The CDR3 loop spans 13 amino acids. Germline CDR1 reads SGHNT; CDR2 reads YENEEA. The CDR3 nucleotides read TGTGCCAGCAGCTTAGGGCAGAACTACGAGCAGTACTTC. It translates to CASSLGQNYEQYF.

V is TRBV5-1 and J is TRBJ1-1, with unresolved D. Looked up from germline, CDR1 is SGHRS and CDR2 is YFSETQ. CDR3 length: 13 residues. V gave up 4 bases and J gave up 11 bases, with 18 bases separating them. CDR3 residues: CASSPEVGTVAFF. DNA for the CDR3: TGCGCCAGCAGCCCGGAGGTGGGAACGGTGGCTTTCTTT.

The chain links TRBV30 to TRBJ2-5; 9 nucleotides line up with TRBD2. CDR3 length: 13 amino acids. CDR1 and CDR2 (germline): GTSNPN, SVGIG (reference sequence). CDR3 amino acids: CASSGGVQETQYF. In DNA, the CDR3 is TGTGCGAGTAGCGGGGGAGTCCAAGAGACCCAGTACTTC.

The CDR3 nucleotides are TGCGCCAGCAGCCTGACTAGCGGGGGGCCATCCTACGAGCAGTACTTC. This codes for CASSLTSGGPSYEQYF. This chain connects TRBV5-1 to TRBJ2-7; 13 bases line up with TRBD2. CDR3 size: 16 residues. Germline V gives CDR1 SGHRS, CDR2 YFSETQ. V dropped 4 bases and J dropped 1; count of bases not matched to a gene: 5.

In this sample, this clone turned up a few times. The rearrangement uses TRBV14 and TRBJ2-3; 7 positions match TRBD1. This CDR3 spans 13 amino acids. The junction had 5 bases not matched to a gene; V was cut back by 6 bases and J by 5 bases. Germline-derived CDR1 and CDR2 are SGHDN and FVKESK. The CDR3, as DNA: TGTGCCAGCAGTCCTACAGGGGTAGATACGCAGTATTTT. It specifies CASSPTGVDTQYF.

This chain joins TRBV10-3 and TRBJ1-2, with unresolved D. This CDR3 comprises 16 residues. Germline CDR1 and CDR2: ENHRY and SYGVKD. V was cut by 5 bases and J by 6 bases, with 22 bases left in between. CDR3 sequence: CAISYSTSIDGHGYTF. The CDR3 DNA is TGTGCCATCAGTTACTCTACTTCCATCGATGGGCATGGCTACACCTTC.

This clone was detected only a few times. This sequence joins TRBV9 and TRBJ1-1; D might be TRBD1 (5 bases). The V gene's germline CDR1 is SGDLS and CDR2 YYNGEE. With 0 bases removed from V and 6 bases from J, the gap between germline ends came to 12 bases. The CDR3 sequence is 14 residues long. CDR3 region: CASSVGGDSPEAFF. The CDR3 DNA sequence: TGTGCCAGCAGCGTAGGGGGGGACTCCCCTGAAGCTTTCTTT.

V and J are TRBV6-6 and TRBJ1-4; D gene ambiguous. Per the germline V gene, CDR1 is MNHNY and CDR2 is SVGAGI (reference sequence). The CDR3 runs to 16 residues. Trimming shortened V by 4 bases and J by 4 bases, and 16 bases separated the two germline ends. This CDR3 reads CASSSSQRVDNEKLFF. CDR3 in DNA: TGTGCCAGCAGTTCCTCGCAGAGGGTGGATAATGAAAAACTGTTTTTT.

V usage is TRBV27 and J usage is TRBJ2-7, with TRBD2 identical over 8 bases. Germline V gene lookup returns CDR1 MNHEY and CDR2 SMNVEV (reference sequence). The V gene end was trimmed by 5 bases and the J gene end by 7 bases; junction bases not matched to a gene: 10. CDR3 length equals 14 residues. CDR3 loop: CASSPGTLAGEQYF. The CDR3 DNA reads TGTGCCAGCAGTCCCGGGACGTTAGCGGGGGAGCAGTACTTC.

This clone was seen once. V is TRBV5-4 and J is TRBJ2-7; weak D call: TRBD1 (6 bases). The CDR3 spans 15 residues. Between the trimmed V and J ends, which lost 4 bases and 0 bases, there was a span of 14 bases. Germline CDR1 is SGHNT and CDR2 is YYREEE (reference sequence). CDR3 nucleotides: TGTGCCAGCAGCCCCGGACAGTTGGACTCCTACGAGCAGTACTTC. It translates to CASSPGQLDSYEQYF.

This clone was counted once. V usage is TRBV25-1 and J usage is TRBJ1-5; TRBD1 is a possible D gene (5 bases). V lost 3 bases and J lost 8, with 8 bases in between. Per the germline V gene, CDR1 is MGHDK and CDR2 is SYGVNS. This CDR3 has 12 residues. The DNA for the CDR3 is TGTGCCAGCAGTGATGGGGGGGAGCCCCAGCATTTT. This translates into CASSDGGEPQHF.

V usage is TRBV7-3 and J usage is TRBJ2-3; D possibly corresponds to TRBD1 (6 bases). V lost 4 bases to trimming and J lost 8 bases, with 13 bases between them. Germline V gene sequence: CDR1 SGHTA, CDR2 FQGTGA. CDR3 length equals 13 residues. The CDR3 bases are TGTGCCAGCAGCTCCCAGGGGAAGGGTACGCAGTATTTT. Its protein product is CASSSQGKGTQYF. The full variable domain, completed using reference TRBV7-3 and TRBJ2-3, is GAGVSQTPSNKVTEKGKYVELRCDPISGHTALYWYRQSLGQGPEFLIYFQGTGAADDSGLPNDRFFAVRPEGSVSTLKIQRTERGDSAVYLCASSSQGKGTQYFGPGTRLTVL.

The chain has TRBV6-5 and TRBJ1-4, with unresolved D. V dropped 0 bases and J dropped 8 bases, with 7 bases sitting between them. From germline, CDR1 is MNHEY and CDR2 SVGAGI. The CDR3 has 13 residues. CDR3 nucleotide sequence: TGTGCCAGCAGTTACTCTGTAATAGAAAAACTGTTTTTT. This encodes CASSYSVIEKLFF.

The chain couples TRBV10-3 to TRBJ1-1; 9 bases fit TRBD1. Germline assignment: CDR1 ENHRY and CDR2 SYGVKD. The length of the CDR3 is 14 residues. Losses at the gene ends were 6 bases for V and 1 base for J; bases not matched to a gene: 3. The CDR3 region is CAIRETGGNTEAFF. The CDR3 DNA is TGTGCCATCAGGGAGACAGGGGGGAACACTGAAGCTTTCTTT.

For this clone: This sample includes further DNA sequences coding for the same CDR3. The CDR3 here is CASSEQGNTEAFF. For the CDR3, the DNA is TGTGCCAGCAGTGAACAGGGGAACACTGAAGCTTTCTTT. This chain uses TRBV2 with TRBJ1-1; possibly TRBD1 for D (5 bases). Germline assignment: CDR1 SNHLY and CDR2 FYNNEI. The CDR3 has 13 amino acids. With 2 bases removed from V and 1 base from J, the gap between germline ends came to 5 bases.

This chain uses TRBV5-1 with TRBJ1-4; D is uncertain. V was cut by 4 bases and J by 8 bases, with 12 bases left in between. The CDR3 spans 13 residues. Germline V gives CDR1 SGHRS, CDR2 YFSETQ. CDR3 loop: CASSDRVEEKLFF. The CDR3 DNA sequence: TGCGCCAGCAGCGATCGGGTCGAGGAAAAACTGTTTTTT.

The CDR3 coding sequence is TGCAGCGTTGGGCGGCGGCTCCAAGAGACCCAGTACTTC. Its translation is CSVGRRLQETQYF. V and J are TRBV29-1 and TRBJ2-5; the D is unclear. V lost 4 bases, J lost 1 base, and 10 bases lay in between. The CDR3 extends over 13 amino acids. CDR1 and CDR2 from the germline V gene are SQVTM and ANQGSEA.

V usage is TRBV4-1 and J usage is TRBJ1-2; the D is unclear. Trimming took 3 bases from V and 5 from J, leaving 13 bases between them. The CDR3 sequence is 14 residues long. Germline-derived CDR1 and CDR2 are MGHRA and YSYEKL. In DNA form, the CDR3 reads TGCGCCAGCAGCCAGGAGACGACTGCTTATGGCTACACCTTC. Translated, it gives CASSQETTAYGYTF.

The CDR3 protein is CASSYSTGSNTEAFF. CDR3 in DNA: TGTGCCAGCAGTTACTCGACAGGTTCGAACACTGAAGCTTTCTTT. The rearrangement links TRBV6-5 to TRBJ1-1; D is possibly TRBD1 (6 bases). This CDR3 is 15 amino acids long. CDR1 and CDR2 (germline): MNHEY, SVGAGI. Deletions cut 0 bases from V and 1 base from J, with 9 bases between.